The clone carrying this T cell receptor beta chain was detected ten times or more. Antigen unknown. V was pared by 10 bases and J by 6 bases, with 10 bases of the junction left unmatched. The CDR3 is 15 residues long. Germline V gene lookup returns CDR1 MDHEN and CDR2 SYDVKM. It was RNA transcripts that yielded the amplified TCR beta CDR3 regions. The HTBI primer set drove a first-round RT-PCR of the TCR CDR3. From the multiplex PCR reads, TCRdb called clonotypes with MiXCR, one entry per CDR3 protein. The sample includes under 350,000 distinct CDR3 sequences, roughly an eighth of them seen just once. This record belongs to a study of T cells in Graves' hyperthyroidism and ophthalmopathy. The study's findings and limits: Blood samples included most of the expanded thyroid clonotypes exceeding 0.001.

The sample consisted of blood. This receptor was obtained from a woman aged 40 to 50 with Graves' hyperthyroidism. The rearrangement uses TRBV28 and TRBJ2-4; TRBD1 aligns across 12 bases. For the CDR3, the DNA is TGTGCCACCCAAGGGGGACAGGGGGCGAGAAACATTCAGTACTTC. Translation: CATQGGQGARNIQYF. The full variable domain, rest sourced from reference TRBV28 and TRBJ2-4, is DVKVTQSSRYLVKRTGEKVFLECVQDMDHENMFWYRQDPGLGLRLIYFSYDVKMKEKGDIPEGYSVSREKKERFSLILESASTNQTSMYLCATQGGQGARNIQYFGAGTRLSVL.